Below, 26 T cell receptor beta chains from the same sample are listed, as sequenced in a study of OX40 agonist ivuxolimab in advanced cancers. Measured with immunoSEQ multiplex PCR; TCRdb has only the in-frame clones, and not every one. Among tens of thousands of clones listed, more than 70% were seen once. The sequencing here drew on CD4+ or CD8+ T cells sorted from blood, taken in a trial of the OX40 agonist ivuxolimab. All receptors derive from an adult with an advanced solid tumor such as melanoma, head and neck, liver or kidney cancer.

The CDR3 nucleotides read TGCGCCAGCAGCTTCGCTGACGGATACACAGATACGCAGTATTTT. Protein: CASSFADGYTDTQYF. The chain joins TRBV5-1 to TRBJ2-3, with D unresolved. Looked up from germline, CDR1 is SGHRS and CDR2 is YFSETQ. V was shortened by 2 bases and J by 2 bases, with 12 bases between the two germline ends. CDR3 size: 15 residues. Based on the CDR3 plus reference TRBV5-1 and TRBJ2-3, the full variable domain is KAGVTQTPRYLIKTRGQQVTLSCSPISGHRSVSWYQQTPGQGLQFLFEYFSETQRNKGNFPGRFSGRQFSNSRSEMNVSTLELGDSALYLCASSFADGYTDTQYFGPGTRLTVL.

A few counts support this clone. V is TRBV5-1 and J is TRBJ2-7; D ambiguous. This CDR3 region has 13 residues. The germline gives CDR1 SGHRS, CDR2 YFSETQ. V was shortened by 2 bases and J by 1 base, with 7 bases between the two germline ends. In DNA, the CDR3 is TGCGCCAGCAGCTTCTCTCAATCCTACGAGCAGTACTTC. This translates into CASSFSQSYEQYF.

This sequence joins TRBV5-1 and TRBJ2-3, with no clear D. There are 14 residues in the CDR3. Trimming cost V 0 bases and J 1 base, with 6 bases left between them. Germline values: CDR1 SGHRS, CDR2 YFSETQ. The chain's CDR3 is CASSLAIGTDTQYF. CDR3 DNA: TGCGCCAGCAGCTTGGCTATAGGCACAGATACGCAGTATTTT.

V is TRBV7-2 and J is TRBJ1-2; possibly TRBD1 for D (6 bases). Trimming removed 6 bases from V and 0 bases from J, with 11 bases in between. This CDR3 has 14 residues. Per the germline V gene, CDR1 is SGHTA and CDR2 is FQGNSA. CDR3 residues: CASRPQGANYGYTF. The DNA of the CDR3 is TGTGCCAGCAGGCCACAGGGCGCTAACTATGGCTACACCTTC. Looking up the rest from reference TRBV7-2 and TRBJ1-2 gives the full variable domain: GAGVSQSPSNKVTEKGKDVELRCDPISGHTALYWYRQSLGQGLEFLIYFQGNSAPDKSGLPSDRFSAERTGGSVSTLTIQRTQQEDSAVYLCASRPQGANYGYTFGSGTRLTVV.

This chain links TRBV27 with TRBJ2-1; D remains unclear. The CDR3 consists of 13 residues. Germline V gene sequence: CDR1 MNHEY, CDR2 SMNVEV (reference sequence). Trimming left V 2 bases short and J 2 bases short, with 4 bases between. The CDR3 nucleotides read TGTGCCAGCAGTTTACTACCCTACAATGAGCAGTTCTTC. It specifies CASSLLPYNEQFF.

J is TRBJ2-5 and V is TRBV21-1; TRBD2, the table's D call, was not compared with the DNA. TRBV21-1 is flagged as a pseudogene. CDR3 length equals 22 residues. The DNA for the CDR3 is TGTGCCAGCAGCAACCGGGAGATAGTGGTGGGGGCTAGCTGCGGAGCGGGGGAGACCCAGTACTTC. Its translation is CASSNREIVVGASCGAGETQYF.

The rearrangement joins TRBV5-4 to TRBJ2-5; 12 nucleotides line up with TRBD2. CDR1 and CDR2 from the germline V gene are SGHNT and YYREEE (reference sequence). J lost 5 bases, V lost 0 bases, and 11 bases had no gene match. This CDR3 contains 18 residues. CDR3 sequence reads: CASSLARLAGANGETQYF. CDR3 DNA: TGTGCCAGCAGCTTGGCCCGACTAGCGGGGGCCAACGGGGAGACCCAGTACTTC.

This clone has just one count. The J gene is TRBJ2-2, the V gene TRBV6-1; D possibly corresponds to TRBD1 (6 bases). The ends were cut back, 4 bases at V and 0 bases at J, with 9 bases in the middle. The CDR3 loop spans 15 amino acids. Per germline, CDR1 MNHNS and CDR2 SASEGT. The chain's CDR3 is CASSAGTSNTGELFF. The CDR3 coding sequence is TGTGCCAGCAGTGCCGGGACATCGAACACCGGGGAGCTGTTTTTT.

J is TRBJ1-4 and V is TRBV18; D is unresolved. Germline V gives CDR1 KGHSH, CDR2 LQKENI. The CDR3 loop spans 15 amino acids. V was pared by 3 bases and J by 0 bases, with 8 bases between. The CDR3 here is CASSPTGATNEKLFF. The CDR3, as DNA: TGTGCCAGCTCACCGACTGGCGCAACTAATGAAAAACTGTTTTTT.

V usage is TRBV7-2 and J usage is TRBJ2-2; TRBD1 matches at 7 bases. This CDR3 has 15 amino acids. The ends lost 2 bases at V and 4 bases at J; junction bases unmatched: 4. Germline CDR1 reads SGHTA; CDR2 reads FQGNSA. The CDR3 loop reads CASSLTGAGTGELFF. CDR3 in DNA: TGTGCCAGCAGCTTAACAGGGGCGGGCACCGGGGAGCTGTTTTTT. Drawing the rest from reference TRBV7-2 and TRBJ2-2, the complete variable domain is GAGVSQSPSNKVTEKGKDVELRCDPISGHTALYWYRQSLGQGLEFLIYFQGNSAPDKSGLPSDRFSAERTGGSVSTLTIQRTQQEDSAVYLCASSLTGAGTGELFFGEGSRLTVL.

V and J are TRBV6-5 and TRBJ1-1; D unresolved. V was clipped by 4 bases and J by 7 bases, with 13 bases between them. Germline loops: CDR1 MNHEY, CDR2 SVGAGI. The CDR3 consists of 13 residues. CDR3 DNA: TGTGCCAGCAGTTCCTATAGTGGGGATGAAGCTTTCTTT. Its translation is CASSSYSGDEAFF.

The V call is TRBV5-8, the J call TRBJ1-5; D gene unclear. V lost 1 base and J 6 bases, leaving 5 bases between the germline ends. CDR1 SGHTS and CDR2 YDEGEE come from the germline V gene. This CDR3 has 12 amino acids. DNA for the CDR3: TGTGCCAGCAGCTTGTTCGGTCAGCCCCAGCATTTT. This translates into CASSLFGQPQHF.

This chain connects TRBV27 to TRBJ2-7, with D perhaps assigned TRBD1 or TRBD2 (5 bases each). V was clipped by 5 bases and J by 2 bases, with 13 bases between them. The CDR3 has 14 amino acids. Germline CDR1 MNHEY, CDR2 SMNVEV (reference sequence). The CDR3 nucleotides read TGTGCCAGCAGTGTCCGGGAAGGGGCCTACGAGCAGTACTTC. Residues: CASSVREGAYEQYF.

V is TRBV19 and J is TRBJ1-2, with a weak D call TRBD1 (5 bases). Trimming took 6 bases from V and 2 from J, leaving 13 bases between them. Per germline, CDR1 LNHDA and CDR2 SQIVND (reference sequence). The length of the CDR3 is 14 residues. CDR3 DNA: TGTGCCAGTAGGATCGGACACGGAAACTATGGCTACACCTTC. This encodes CASRIGHGNYGYTF.

By share, this clone counts as medium-sized. The chain links TRBV5-1 to TRBJ1-1, with TRBD1 matching over 9 bases. The CDR3 contains 13 residues. After removal of 8 bases from V and 0 bases from J, the junction contained 2 bases not matched to a gene. Germline CDR1 is SGHRS and CDR2 is YFSETQ. Here the CDR3 reads CASRTGVNTEAFF. Here the CDR3 DNA reads TGCGCCAGTCGGACAGGGGTGAACACTGAAGCTTTCTTT.

The rearrangement uses TRBV5-1 and TRBJ2-3; D gene unclear. Germline lookup yields CDR1 SGHRS and CDR2 YFSETQ. This CDR3 contains 14 residues. The ends were cut back, 4 bases at V and 0 bases at J, with 9 bases in the middle. The CDR3: CASSEVSSTDTQYF. Written as DNA, the CDR3 is TGCGCCAGCAGCGAAGTCAGTAGCACAGATACGCAGTATTTT.

This clone has only one observation. V is TRBV4-1 and J is TRBJ2-6; a possible D gene is TRBD1 (6 bases). The ends were cut back, 4 bases at V and 1 base at J, with 17 bases in the middle. This CDR3 contains 18 residues. CDR1 is MGHRA and CDR2 is YSYEKL in the germline V gene. CDR3 sequence (DNA): TGCGCCAGCAGCCTCGAACAGGGAAGCGGTTCTGGGGCCAACGTCCTGACTTTC. Amino acids: CASSLEQGSGSGANVLTF.

The chain links TRBV7-7 to TRBJ2-2; D call uncertain. Trimming removed 3 bases at V and 2 bases at J, with 10 bases between. Germline CDR1 and CDR2: SSHAT and FNYEAQ (reference sequence). CDR3 length: 15 amino acids. In DNA, the CDR3 is TGTGCCAGCAGCTTCTATCCGGATAACACCGGGGAGCTGTTTTTT. It translates to CASSFYPDNTGELFF.

This chain uses TRBV5-6 with TRBJ1-4; unclear D gene. Germline lookup yields CDR1 SGHDT and CDR2 YYEEEE. CDR3 length: 13 amino acids. Trimming took off 2 bases at V and 11 bases at J, with 13 bases between the two ends. The CDR3 reads CASSLERRPKLFF. The CDR3 DNA follows: TGTGCCAGCAGCTTAGAGAGAAGACCGAAACTGTTTTTT.

The genes are TRBV5-5 and TRBJ1-3; weak D call: TRBD1 (5 bases). V dropped 7 bases and J dropped 2 bases, with 19 bases sitting between them. The germline V gene has CDR1 SGHKS and CDR2 YYEKEE (reference sequence). CDR3 length: 16 amino acids. The CDR3 DNA is TGTGCCAGCCGGTTCGCGTGGTCGGACACTGGAAACACCATATATTTT. Protein sequence: CASRFAWSDTGNTIYF.

This clone was detected a few times. CDR3 loop: CASSPGQSYNEQFF. CDR3 DNA: TGTGCCAGCAGCCCCGGACAGAGCTACAATGAGCAGTTCTTC. The chain has TRBV7-9 and TRBJ2-1, with TRBD1 as a possible D gene (6 bases). The CDR3 is 14 residues long. Trimming cost V 5 bases and J 3 bases, with 11 bases left between them. Germline V lookup: CDR1 SEHNR, CDR2 FQNEAQ (reference sequence).

The chain combines TRBV27 with TRBJ1-1; D is perhaps TRBD1 (5 bases). The CDR3 covers 14 residues. The germline gives CDR1 MNHEY, CDR2 SMNVEV (reference sequence). With 8 bases removed from V and 4 bases from J, the gap between germline ends came to 17 bases. CDR3 sequence reads: CASSALGRGTEAFF. For the CDR3, the DNA is TGTGCCAGCTCTGCTCTGGGGCGCGGCACTGAAGCTTTCTTT.

A few counts support this clone. The chain employs TRBV2 and TRBJ1-2, with no clear D. This CDR3 is built from 15 residues. Per the germline V gene, CDR1 is SNHLY and CDR2 is FYNNEI. Trimming cost V 6 bases and J 7 bases, with 21 bases left between them. CDR3 in amino acids: CASSPTFVSLTGYTF. The CDR3 DNA is TGTGCCAGCAGCCCTACGTTTGTGAGTTTGACTGGCTACACCTTC.

The rearrangement joins TRBV5-1 to TRBJ2-1, with 13 bases identical to TRBD2. J gave up 6 bases and V 3 bases, and 6 bases lay outside the gene matches. Germline CDR1 SGHRS, CDR2 YFSETQ. The CDR3 spans 16 residues. The CDR3 loop is CASSSATSGGANEQFF. The CDR3 nucleotides read TGCGCCAGCAGCTCCGCCACTAGCGGGGGGGCCAATGAGCAGTTCTTC.

The gene calls are TRBV2 and TRBJ1-5, with 10 bases aligning to TRBD1. CDR3 length equals 17 residues. Trimming at V came to 6 bases and at J to 9 bases, leaving 17 bases not matched to a gene. Germline V gene data show CDR1 as SNHLY and CDR2 as FYNNEI. CDR3 DNA sequence: TGTGCCAGCAGAGAGGGGACAGGGGCCGCCCGCCGGGGGCCCCAGCATTTT. Encoded protein: CASREGTGAARRGPQHF.

The chain couples TRBV2 to TRBJ1-1, with D maybe TRBD1 (6 bases). The CDR3 contains 16 residues. Trimming stripped 5 bases from V and 2 bases from J, with 18 bases between. Germline V gene data show CDR1 as SNHLY and CDR2 as FYNNEI. The CDR3 DNA reads as TGTGCCAGCAGTAGAACAGGGAGAAACTCTAACACTGAAGCTTTCTTT. It encodes CASSRTGRNSNTEAFF.